This T cell receptor (beta chain) was found in a study of T cells after yellow fever vaccination (dated by TCRdb to about 2019). Some background on the complete study: The SMART-Seq v4 Ultra Low Input RNA kit was used to prepare libraries from fractions with low cell numbers. Bulk PBMC replicates and cell subsets were isolated from blood drawn at multiple timepoints before and after both primary and secondary immunization. To follow T-cell clones before and after primary and booster YFV17D yellow fever vaccination, bulk TCR alpha and beta repertoires were sequenced over time. The cohort comprised two healthy male donors, one aged 18 to 30 and one aged 30 to 40 years. Beyond this particular receptor, the publication reports: FACS-sorted repertoires could contain abundant contaminating clonotypes from the bulk population, so computational filtering was required. The study included only a couple of donors, which limits how far the findings can be generalized. A small fraction of clonotypes showed up in both the CD4 and CD8 compartments, probably as a result of convergent recombination. Most clones expanded after primary vaccination (roughly 96% of CD4 and roughly 90% of CD8) were re-detected after the booster, suggesting that broad memory maintenance occurred. Compared with the primary T-cell response, the secondary T-cell response was faster but weaker, reaching its peak on day 5 rather than on day 15.

TCR cDNA was synthesized by 5'RACE template switching, which introduced a universal primer site and unique molecular identifiers. Priming for cDNA synthesis came from both the TCR alpha and TCR beta constant segments. Two PCR steps were used to amplify libraries, with sample barcodes and sequencing adapters being added in the second step. Sequencing of libraries was performed on Illumina HiSeq 2500 (2x100 bp) or NovaSeq (2x150 bp). The source study handled its data this way. Demultiplexing of reads and collapsing into UMI consensus sequences were performed with MIGEC, and V(D)J alignment was carried out with MiXCR. Vaccine-responding clonotypes were identified with edgeR using replicate PBMC samples, with FDR below 0.01 and a log2 fold change above 5 up to day 15 being required. Each bulk clonotype received a CD4 or CD8 identity based on whether the sequenced CD4 or CD8 repertoire contained that clonotype at higher abundance. The raw public data were reprocessed by TCRdb itself: fastp quality trimming at Q25, MiXCR clonotype calling, in-frame beta chains only. All rows with the same CDR3 protein become a single entry with the most common DNA and genes. TCRdb, rather than the study authors, made the V and J calls. A total of a few hundred thousand distinct CDR3 sequences appear in this sample, 6.2% of them only once. Approximately 16% of the sample belongs to the ten largest clones.

CDR1 and CDR2, looked up from the germline V gene (reference sequence), are DFQATT and SNEGSKA. The CDR3 measures 11 amino acids from cysteine to phenylalanine. Left in the record is the CDR3 DNA by itself, 33 bases read in frame from the first base. Cut back by 3 bases and 8 bases, the V and J ends lie 8 bases apart. The treatment or condition tag for this specimen amounts to: live attenuated yellow fever vaccine strain. At every blood-draw timepoint, two biological replicates of bulk PBMCs were collected. PBMCs were isolated from peripheral blood using a standard Ficoll-Paque protocol. RNA was extracted with TriZol from bulk PBMCs, CD4 and CD8 fractions, and dextramer-positive and dextramer-negative fractions. This clonotype was seen more than once but under ten times. The antigen it recognizes is unknown. No base-level quality is on record; no much larger clone is a single base apart.

This receptor was identified in a man younger than 45 who received the YFV17D yellow fever vaccine. Sequencing used PBMCs, obtained 5 days after the yellow fever booster vaccination. The chain joins TRBV20-1 to TRBJ2-1; the D gene assignment is ambiguous. Here is the DNA: TGCAGTGCTAGTAGGGTCGATGAGCAGTTCTTC. This yields the protein CSASRVDEQFF.